This T cell receptor (beta chain) was recorded in a study of cytomegalovirus exposure and HLA in healthy donors (dated by TCRdb to about 2017). The study in broad terms: The 500 to 800 repertoires of the first cohort and the 95 to 150 validation repertoires were produced on the same platform, according to a later analysis. The study aimed to test whether cataloging public T cell receptors could reveal signatures of past pathogen exposure. Besides the first cohort of approximately 710 subjects, a separate validation cohort made up of some 110 different subjects was used. To predict cytomegalovirus infection status, the study combined high-throughput TCR immunosequencing, statistical association of individual TCRs with disease status, and machine learning. General findings and caveats noted by the study authors: The authors suggested that the approach could potentially be generalized to other disease states and immunological phenotypes. In vitro tests confirmed that a few of the cytomegalovirus-associated TCR beta chains recognize cytomegalovirus antigens. The study gave a list of 150 to 200 TCR beta chains associated with cytomegalovirus. A later analysis had no HLA typing for the validation cohort, so co-occurrence there was scored across all 120 repertoires. Of the cluster scores, 90% to 95% were above 0 in a later analysis, which found that TCRs clustered in the first cohort also tended to co-occur in the 120 or so validation repertoires. The classifier was reported to diagnose cytomegalovirus status with high specificity and sensitivity in both the original and validation cohorts. While some public TCRs were present in many individuals, most TCR sequences turned up only very rarely across donors.

This clone occurred once. Its antigen is unknown. Per-base qualities were not stored, and no clone one base away is much larger. The donors were included in the validation cohort of some 110 subjects, a group kept apart from the roughly 690-subject first cohort. Library creation used the immunoSEQ multiplex PCR assay. The paper's data handling went like this. A statistical classification framework was built for diagnosing cytomegalovirus status from the catalog of TCR beta chain sequences. TCRdb took over this immuneACCESS table, retaining in-frame rearrangements with V and J assigned. Such tables are incomplete; in checked studies, under half of the missing clones stem from an unresolved V gene, and the remainder is unexplained. The D gene and trimming were derived from the DNA, and the V and J assignments and clone size from that table. The sample table records about 220,000 clones; under 95% of these occur just once. Of the sample, 0.8% to 1.2% falls within the top ten clones.

The receptor was isolated from a young woman in good health and CMV-seronegative. The material sequenced was PBMCs.

CDR3 region: CACRGWDQQYF. The nucleotide sequence reads as follows: TGTGCCTGTCGGGGTTGGGATCAGCAGTACTTC. This receptor chain uses TRBV28 and TRBJ2-7; the D gene is perhaps TRBD2, from 5 matching bases. The junction carries 16 bases between V and J, which are trimmed by 11 bases and 8 bases respectively. The CDR3 sequence holds 11 residues, the cysteine and phenylalanine included. The DNA shown is the 33-base CDR3, in frame from base 1. The CDR1 and CDR2 encoded by the germline V gene are MDHEN and SYDVKM.